The source of this T cell receptor (beta chain) is a study of T cells in Graves' hyperthyroidism and ophthalmopathy. Findings of the study overall: Before onset, ophthalmopathy was predicted by the model a median approximately 6.6 months earlier. Separation of ophthalmopathy from stable hyperthyroidism was achieved by a 13 V-J model. Peripheral blood also featured most of the thyroid clonotypes expanded above 0.001.

Details on this clonotype: What it recognizes is unknown.

The V end lost 0 bases, the J end lost 2 bases, and 7 bases lay between the germline ends. The CDR3 is 14 amino acids. The germline V gene encodes CDR1 ENHRY and CDR2 SYGVKD. TCR beta CDR3 regions were amplified from RNA transcripts. The HTBI primer set served for first-round RT-PCR of the TCR CDR3. TCRdb analysed the multiplex PCR reads with MiXCR anew, one entry per CDR3 protein. Of 350,000 or so distinct CDR3 sequences listed, approximately 22% are singletons. The sequenced sample consisted of blood. The chain is built from TRBV10-3 and TRBJ2-5; D is ambiguous. The receptor was derived from a woman in her 50s with Graves' hyperthyroidism. CDR3 in DNA: TGTGCCATCAGTGAGTCAGTGACTCAAGAGACCCAGTACTTC. This encodes CAISESVTQETQYF.